This paragraph reports one TCR beta chain. Its specificity is unknown. V lost 5 bases and J 6 bases, leaving 14 bases between the germline ends. CDR3 length: 15 residues. Germline assignment: CDR1 MNHNY and CDR2 SVGAGI (reference sequence). The data derive from a study of radiotherapy plus CTLA-4 blockade in lung cancer. Assay: immunoSEQ multiplex PCR; the TCRdb copy retains only in-frame clones and omits some. Of around 22,000 clones listed, around 70% are singletons. Study findings and constraints: Dynamics of early blood T cell clones, together with interferon-beta, were reportedly the best predictors of response. Once radiotherapy plus ipilimumab had been given, TCR clones derived from tumor expanded in blood.

This TCR was sampled from a human donor with non-small cell lung cancer whose response to radiotherapy plus ipilimumab could not be evaluated. This rearrangement joins TRBV6-6 to TRBJ1-6; possibly TRBD1 for D (6 bases). This sample comprised peripheral blood, obtained from a patient treated with radiotherapy plus ipilimumab. The CDR3 DNA follows: TGTGCCAGCAGTCCCAGGGGTTCCGGTAATTCACCCCTCCACTTT. Translated, it gives CASSPRGSGNSPLHF.